This TCR beta chain was recovered during a study of blood T cell repertoires in COVID-19. The CDR3 contains 13 residues. V lost 3 bases, J lost 9 bases, and 3 bases stayed unmatched. CDR1 is MDHEN, CDR2 SYDVKM, per germline. Clinical history reported by participants formed the basis on which cohorts were assigned. Profiled with immunoSEQ multiplex PCR; TCRdb holds only in-frame clones, not every one. The sample lists over 200,000 clones; around 90% were seen once. The sequenced material came from PBMCs or T cells enriched from blood (not recorded which). The clonotype comes from a man aged 18 to 30 with acute COVID-19. The chain links TRBV28 to TRBJ2-1, with 9 bases that match TRBD1. DNA for the CDR3: TGTGCCAGCAGTTTGGTGGGACAGGGTGAGCAGTTCTTC. Its translation is CASSLVGQGEQFF.